Reported below is one T cell receptor (beta chain). Antigen specificity is unknown. These data are taken from a study of response to subunit inactivated influenza vaccine. One entry per CDR3 protein results from TCRdb running MiXCR on the RT-PCR reads. The data contain some 500,000 distinct CDR3 sequences, 25% of them seen just once; the ten biggest clones take up 1.5% to 2%. CDR1 is KGHDR and CDR2 is SFDVKD in the germline V gene. The CDR3 loop spans 14 amino acids. V lost 1 base, J lost 2 bases, and 5 bases lay in between. General study findings and limits: Every seasonal influenza vaccination brings in few new T cells, the authors suggested.

The chain combines TRBV24-1 with TRBJ1-5, with D uncertain. This specimen was CD4+ T cells sorted from PBMCs, taken approximately 5 days after vaccination. The source is a man between 50 and 59 years old who received an inactivated influenza vaccine. The CDR3 here is CATSDFNGNQPQHF. In nucleotides, the CDR3 is TGTGCCACCAGTGATTTTAATGGCAATCAGCCCCAGCATTTT.